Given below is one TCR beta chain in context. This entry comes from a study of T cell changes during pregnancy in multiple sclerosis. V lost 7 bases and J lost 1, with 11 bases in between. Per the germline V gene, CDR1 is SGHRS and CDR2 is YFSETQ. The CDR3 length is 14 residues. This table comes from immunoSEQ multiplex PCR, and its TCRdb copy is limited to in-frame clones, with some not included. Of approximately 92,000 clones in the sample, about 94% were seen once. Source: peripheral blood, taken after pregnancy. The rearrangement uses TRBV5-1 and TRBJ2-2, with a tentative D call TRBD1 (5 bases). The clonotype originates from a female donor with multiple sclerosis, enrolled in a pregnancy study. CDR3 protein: CASGIGQNTGELFF. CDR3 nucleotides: TGCGCCAGCGGAATAGGACAGAACACCGGGGAGCTGTTTTTT.